The entry below describes one TCR beta chain. This sample is part of a study of T cell changes during pregnancy in multiple sclerosis. Libraries were prepared by immunoSEQ multiplex PCR; TCRdb keeps only in-frame clonotypes and omits some of them. Altogether about 22,000 clones are present, over 85% being singletons, with the ten largest covering roughly 7.4%. The sequence came from a female donor with multiple sclerosis, enrolled in a pregnancy study. The starting material was CD8+ T cells from peripheral blood mononuclear cells, obtained in the third trimester of pregnancy.

In DNA form, the CDR3 reads TGTGCCAGCAGTGACCCCTTAACAGGGGCTGGGGCCAACGTCCTGACTTTC. Protein product: CASSDPLTGAGANVLTF. The chain joins TRBV6-4 to TRBJ2-6; 7 nucleotides match TRBD1. V shed 2 bases and J 2 bases; nucleotides not matched to a gene: 6. CDR1 and CDR2 (germline): MRHNA, SNTAGT. CDR3 length equals 17 residues.